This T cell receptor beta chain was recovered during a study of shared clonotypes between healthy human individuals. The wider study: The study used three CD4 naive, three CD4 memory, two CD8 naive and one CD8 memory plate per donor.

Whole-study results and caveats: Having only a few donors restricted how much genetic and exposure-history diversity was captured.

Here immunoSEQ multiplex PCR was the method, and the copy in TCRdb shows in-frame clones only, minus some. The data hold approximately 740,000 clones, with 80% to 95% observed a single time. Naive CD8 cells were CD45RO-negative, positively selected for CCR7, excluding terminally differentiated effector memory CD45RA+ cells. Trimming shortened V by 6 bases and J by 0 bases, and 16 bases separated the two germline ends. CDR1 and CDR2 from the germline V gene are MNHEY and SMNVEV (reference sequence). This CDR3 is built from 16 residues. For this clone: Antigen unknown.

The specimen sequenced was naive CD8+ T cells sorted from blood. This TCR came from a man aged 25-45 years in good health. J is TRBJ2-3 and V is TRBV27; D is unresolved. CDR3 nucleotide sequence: TGTGCCAGCAGCCCGAGAGTCTTGCTGAGCACAGATACGCAGTATTTT. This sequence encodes CASSPRVLLSTDTQYF.